Sequencing of this T cell receptor (beta chain) was carried out in a study of blood T cells in healthy people across ages. The sample, 9 to 10 milliliters of peripheral blood, was drawn from each donor. This clonotype has a handful of counts. The antigen remains undetermined. Sample-barcoded 5' priming and a J-beta primer mix drove a second PCR of about 6 to 12 cycles. TCRdb reanalysed the 5' RACE reads using MiXCR and keeps one entry per CDR3 protein. The profile shows 380,000 or so distinct CDR3 sequences, roughly half of them singletons. Whole-study results and caveats: Long-lived and aged donors differed, with more naive CD4+ cells and higher diversity in the long-lived. With unsorted PBMCs, a conclusive comparison of naive versus antigen-experienced cells was not possible. Roughly linear age-related decline in beta diversity appeared, significant by age about 40.

The sequence came from a man in his sixties in good health. The sample was blood.

The CDR3: CASTDRVGAEQYF. CDR3 bases: TGTGCCAGCACCGACAGGGTTGGGGCCGAGCAGTACTTC. The chain links TRBV2 to TRBJ2-7; 7 nucleotides align to TRBD1. Germline V CDR1 and CDR2: SNHLY, FYNNEI. There are 13 residues in the CDR3. V was pared by 7 bases and J by 6 bases, with 9 bases of the junction left unmatched.